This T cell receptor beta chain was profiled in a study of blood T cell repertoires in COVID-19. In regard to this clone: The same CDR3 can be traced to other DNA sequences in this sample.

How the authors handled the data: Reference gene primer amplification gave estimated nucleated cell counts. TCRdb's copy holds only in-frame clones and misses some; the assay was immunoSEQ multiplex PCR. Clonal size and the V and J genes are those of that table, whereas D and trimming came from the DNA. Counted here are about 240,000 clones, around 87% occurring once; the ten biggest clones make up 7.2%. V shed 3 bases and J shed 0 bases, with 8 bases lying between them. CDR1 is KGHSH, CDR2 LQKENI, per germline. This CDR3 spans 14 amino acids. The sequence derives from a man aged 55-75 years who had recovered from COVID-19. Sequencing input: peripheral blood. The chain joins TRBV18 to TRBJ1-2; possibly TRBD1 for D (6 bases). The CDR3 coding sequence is TGTGCCAGCTCACCGGACAGTCCTAACTATGGCTACACCTTC. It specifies CASSPDSPNYGYTF.